These 23 T cell receptor beta chains came from one sample sequenced in a study of CD8 T cells in ankylosing spondylitis. TCRdb re-derived calls from the 5' RACE reads in MiXCR, one entry per CDR3 protein. Of some 130,000 distinct CDR3 sequences listed, roughly 6.6% are singletons. Sequencing was done on a sample of blood, either unsorted or a sorted T cell fraction (not recorded which). The source of these receptors is a female donor with ankylosing spondylitis or in good health (not recorded which).

This clonotype was seen ten or more times. The chain has TRBV29-1 and TRBJ1-2; D gene uncertain. Trimming shortened V by 1 base and J by 7 bases, and 16 bases separated the two germline ends. From germline, CDR1 is SQVTM and CDR2 ANQGSEA. The CDR3 covers 14 residues. The CDR3 DNA sequence: TGCAGCGTTGAAGCGGCAGCGTACCAGAGTGGCTACACCTTC. Amino acids: CSVEAAAYQSGYTF.

This clonotype came up many times. The genes are TRBV18 and TRBJ1-1; the D gene is possibly TRBD1 (5 bases). Trimming pared 3 bases from V and 0 bases from J, leaving 17 bases between. Germline assignment: CDR1 KGHSH and CDR2 LQKENI. The CDR3 runs to 17 residues. The CDR3 protein is CASSPWDGVPMNTEAFF. The CDR3, as DNA: TGTGCCAGCTCACCGTGGGACGGCGTCCCTATGAACACTGAAGCTTTCTTT.

This clonotype was detected many times. The V call is TRBV5-1, the J call TRBJ1-1; no clear D gene. The CDR3 consists of 14 residues. Germline loops: CDR1 SGHRS, CDR2 YFSETQ. Trimming shortened V by 0 bases and J by 1 base, and 7 bases separated the two germline ends. The CDR3 loop reads CASSLAGGNTEAFF. The CDR3 DNA is TGCGCCAGCAGCTTGGCCGGTGGGAACACTGAAGCTTTCTTT.

This sequence joins TRBV14 and TRBJ2-5, with TRBD1 as a possible D gene (5 bases). CDR1 SGHDN and CDR2 FVKESK come from the germline V gene. The CDR3 spans 15 residues. Trimming removed 3 bases from V and 2 bases from J, with 13 bases in between. This chain's CDR3 is CASSHPETVQETQYF. The DNA of the CDR3 is TGTGCCAGCAGCCACCCCGAGACAGTACAAGAGACCCAGTACTTC.

In its sample, this clonotype was seen a few times. This chain links TRBV7-2 with TRBJ2-7, with 11 positions matching TRBD2. This CDR3 contains 18 residues. V lost 0 bases to trimming and J lost 2 bases; unmatched junction nucleotides: 9. Germline-derived CDR1 and CDR2 are SGHTA and FQGNSA. The CDR3 nucleotides read TGTGCCAGCAGCTTAGCTTCCGCGAATAGCGGGGGGGCCTACGAGCAGTACTTC. Protein sequence: CASSLASANSGGAYEQYF. Combining the CDR3 with reference TRBV7-2 and TRBJ2-7 gives the whole variable domain GAGVSQSPSNKVTEKGKDVELRCDPISGHTALYWYRQSLGQGLEFLIYFQGNSAPDKSGLPSDRFSAERTGGSVSTLTIQRTQQEDSAVYLCASSLASANSGGAYEQYFGPGTRLTVT.

This clonotype was counted at least ten times. The rearrangement joins TRBV6-4 to TRBJ1-1; TRBD1 matches at 7 bases. This CDR3 has 13 amino acids. V was pared by 2 bases and J by 5 bases, with 2 bases of the junction left unmatched. Germline V gives CDR1 MRHNA, CDR2 SNTAGT. CDR3 residues: CASSDARGTEAFF. The CDR3 bases are TGTGCCAGCAGTGACGCCAGGGGGACTGAAGCTTTCTTT.

In its sample, this clonotype was seen many times. The CDR3 loop reads CASPSGSTDTQYF. DNA of the CDR3: TGTGCCAGCCCTAGCGGTAGCACAGATACGCAGTATTTT. The chain joins TRBV12-3 or TRBV12-4 to TRBJ2-3, with 7 positions matching TRBD2. The CDR3 is 13 residues long. Trimming cost V 8 bases and J 0 bases; bases outside gene matches: 2.

There are many counts of this clonotype. This sequence joins TRBV5-1 and TRBJ1-2, with D tentatively TRBD1 (5 bases). Germline loops: CDR1 SGHRS, CDR2 YFSETQ. The V end lost 2 bases, the J end lost 6 bases, and 29 bases lay between the germline ends. This CDR3 contains 19 residues. CDR3 sequence reads: CASSLRAGGTWTSSDGYTF. The CDR3 nucleotides are TGCGCCAGCAGCTTAAGGGCTGGGGGGACCTGGACCTCATCGGATGGCTACACCTTC.

This clonotype was seen many times. The chain uses TRBV5-8 and TRBJ2-7; D is undetermined. Germline lookup yields CDR1 SGHTS and CDR2 YDEGEE. This CDR3 region has 12 residues. Trimming cost V 1 base and J 0 bases, with 2 bases left between them. The CDR3 loop is CASSLNSYEQYF. Written as DNA, the CDR3 is TGTGCCAGCAGCTTGAACTCCTACGAGCAGTACTTC.

This chain connects TRBV5-1 to TRBJ2-2; D gene unclear. This CDR3 comprises 15 residues. Trimming removed 1 base at V and 5 bases at J, with 12 bases between. The germline V gene has CDR1 SGHRS and CDR2 YFSETQ. The CDR3 bases are TGCGCCAGCAGCTTGAGTAAGGGCCCAACCGGGGAGCTGTTTTTT. This sequence encodes CASSLSKGPTGELFF. Variable domain in full (rest from reference TRBV5-1 and TRBJ2-2): KAGVTQTPRYLIKTRGQQVTLSCSPISGHRSVSWYQQTPGQGLQFLFEYFSETQRNKGNFPGRFSGRQFSNSRSEMNVSTLELGDSALYLCASSLSKGPTGELFFGEGSRLTVL.

Regarding this clonotype: This may be a read error: a much more frequent sequence differs by one nucleotide. The chain links TRBV2 to TRBJ2-3; 10 bases map to TRBD2. This CDR3 has 18 residues. Germline lookup yields CDR1 SNHLY and CDR2 FYNNEI. CDR3 loop: CACSLSLNSGGSTDTQYF. For the CDR3, the DNA is TGTGCCTGCAGTTTATCGTTGAATAGCGGGGGGAGCACAGATACGCAGTATTTT.

There are many counts of this clonotype. V and J are TRBV9 and TRBJ2-3; the D call may be TRBD1 or TRBD2 (5 bases each). V was pared by 4 bases and J by 5 bases, with 11 bases between. This CDR3 contains 13 residues. The germline V gene encodes CDR1 SGDLS and CDR2 YYNGEE. The CDR3 bases are TGTGCCAGCAGCTCGGGACGTCGAGATACGCAGTATTTT. The encoded protein is CASSSGRRDTQYF.

This clonotype was picked up a small number of times. The V and J genes are TRBV12-3 or TRBV12-4 and TRBJ2-1, with 12 bases that match TRBD2. The V and J ends lost 4 bases and 5 bases, in that order; junction bases with no gene match: 9. CDR3 length equals 17 residues. The CDR3 DNA reads as TGTGCCAGCAGTTCCCCCCAGAGACTAGCGGGGGACAATGAGCAGTTCTTC. It codes for CASSSPQRLAGDNEQFF.

This clonotype has only one observation. A junction boundary mismatches the germline segment, possibly from a read error. J is TRBJ1-4 and V is TRBV15; a weak D match, TRBD1 (5 bases). This CDR3 has 16 residues. Germline V lookup: CDR1 LNHNV, CDR2 YYDKDF (reference sequence). The CDR3: CATSRDRRRTNAKLFF. The DNA for the CDR3 is TGTGCCACCAGCAGAGACAGGCGTCGGACAAATGCAAAACTGTTTTTT.

There are many counts of this clonotype. The DNA for the CDR3 is TGCGCCAGCAGCCAAGGACCCCTGAGGGCGGGGGCCCCTCAAGAGCAGTTCTTC. Protein: CASSQGPLRAGAPQEQFF. The chain has TRBV4-1 and TRBJ2-1; D might be TRBD2 (7 bases). Between the trimmed V and J ends, which lost 1 base and 10 bases, there was a span of 26 bases. CDR1 and CDR2 from the germline V gene are MGHRA and YSYEKL. The CDR3 is 18 residues long.

The chain combines TRBV5-1 with TRBJ2-1; 11 bases fit TRBD1. Trimming cost V 0 bases and J 8 bases; bases outside gene matches: 13. This CDR3 region has 18 residues. Germline CDR1 reads SGHRS; CDR2 reads YFSETQ. The CDR3 here is CASSLEFRPGQGVDEQFF. The CDR3 coding sequence is TGCGCCAGCAGCTTGGAGTTCCGTCCGGGACAGGGGGTGGATGAGCAGTTCTTC.

About this clonotype: This clone may be a read error of a much larger clone one base away. The V and J genes are TRBV29-1 and TRBJ2-7; D may correspond to TRBD1 or TRBD2 (5 bases each). The CDR3 is 14 amino acids. Trimming pared 3 bases from V and 2 bases from J, leaving 14 bases between. Germline values: CDR1 SQVTM, CDR2 ANQGSEA. CDR3 DNA sequence: TGCAGCGTTGAGGCCCCCCAGGGAGCCTACGAGCAGTACTTC. As protein: CSVEAPQGAYEQYF.

The chain is built from TRBV7-2 and TRBJ2-5; 7 bases align to TRBD2. Germline V gene data show CDR1 as SGHTA and CDR2 as FQGNSA. This CDR3 comprises 15 residues. Germline trimming cut 5 bases from V and 0 bases from J; bases unmatched to any gene: 6. CDR3 amino acids: CASSLLGTNQETQYF. The DNA of the CDR3 is TGTGCCAGCAGCCTCCTCGGGACTAACCAAGAGACCCAGTACTTC. The full variable domain, its missing parts supplied by reference TRBV7-2 and TRBJ2-5, is GAGVSQSPSNKVTEKGKDVELRCDPISGHTALYWYRQSLGQGLEFLIYFQGNSAPDKSGLPSDRFSAERTGGSVSTLTIQRTQQEDSAVYLCASSLLGTNQETQYFGPGTRLLVL.

V usage is TRBV5-1 and J usage is TRBJ2-2; D unclear. This CDR3 region has 15 residues. V lost 3 bases and J lost 0, with 9 bases in between. CDR1 SGHRS and CDR2 YFSETQ come from the germline V gene. In DNA, the CDR3 is TGCGCCAGCAGCTCTAAGGCCACGAACACCGGGGAGCTGTTTTTT. This translates into CASSSKATNTGELFF.

The gene calls are TRBV18 and TRBJ2-1, with 7 bases lining up with TRBD1. Losses at the gene ends were 2 bases for V and 1 base for J; bases not matched to a gene: 5. The germline gives CDR1 KGHSH, CDR2 LQKENI. This CDR3 comprises 16 residues. The CDR3 region has the DNA TGTGCCAGCTCACCAATAGGGACAGCATCCTACAATGAGCAGTTCTTC. This gives the protein CASSPIGTASYNEQFF.

This clonotype occurred many times. The J gene is TRBJ2-3, the V gene TRBV3-1, with 7 bases aligning to TRBD2. In germline, CDR1 is LGHDT, CDR2 YNNKEL (reference sequence). V trimming: 8 bases; J trimming: 4 bases; junction bases outside the gene matches: 9. This CDR3 is 14 amino acids long. CDR3 amino acids: CASRRSRGADTQYF. The CDR3 DNA is TGTGCCAGCCGCCGGAGCCGGGGGGCAGATACGCAGTATTTT.

There are many counts of this clonotype. Here the CDR3 DNA reads TGTGCCAGCAGCTGGGACAGCGGTTATGGCTACACCTTC. Encoded protein: CASSWDSGYGYTF. The chain is built from TRBV7-6 and TRBJ1-2; 7 bases align to TRBD1. The CDR3 extends over 13 amino acids. CDR1 SGHVS and CDR2 FNYEAQ come from the germline V gene. J lost 5 bases, V lost 4 bases, and 4 bases had no gene match.

This clonotype showed up many times. The chain links TRBV27 to TRBJ1-4; TRBD1 aligns across 10 bases. From germline, CDR1 is MNHEY and CDR2 SMNVEV (reference sequence). There are 18 residues in the CDR3. V lost 8 bases, J lost 5 bases, and 17 bases stayed unmatched. The DNA for the CDR3 is TGTGCCAGCCGACCTTTGACCGGGACAGGGGATTTAAATGAAAAACTGTTTTTT. This gives the protein CASRPLTGTGDLNEKLFF. Complete variable domain (other parts from reference TRBV27 and TRBJ1-4): EAQVTQNPRYLITVTGKKLTVTCSQNMNHEYMSWYRQDPGLGLRQIYYSMNVEVTDKGDVPEGYKVSRKEKRNFPLILESPSPNQTSLYFCASRPLTGTGDLNEKLFFGSGTQLSVL.